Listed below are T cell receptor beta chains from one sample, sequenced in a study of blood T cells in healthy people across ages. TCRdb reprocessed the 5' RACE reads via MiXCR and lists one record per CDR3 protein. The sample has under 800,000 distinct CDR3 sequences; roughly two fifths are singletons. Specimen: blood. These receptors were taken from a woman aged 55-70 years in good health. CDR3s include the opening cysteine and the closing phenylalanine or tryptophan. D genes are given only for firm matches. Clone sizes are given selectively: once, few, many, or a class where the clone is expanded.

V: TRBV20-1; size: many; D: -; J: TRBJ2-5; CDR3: CSRLGPSETQYF; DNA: TGCAGCCGACTAGGGCCGTCAGAGACCCAGTACTTC
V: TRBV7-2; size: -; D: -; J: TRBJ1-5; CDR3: CASSFGGASQPQHF; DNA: TGTGCCAGCAGCTTTGGGGGGGCCTCTCAGCCCCAGCATTTT
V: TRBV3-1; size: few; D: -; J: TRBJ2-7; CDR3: CASSQQGADEQYF; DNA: TGTGCCAGCAGCCAACAAGGGGCTGACGAGCAGTACTTC
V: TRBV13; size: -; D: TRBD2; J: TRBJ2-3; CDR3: CASSQLSGGTDTQYF; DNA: TGTGCCAGCAGCCAACTCAGCGGGGGCACAGATACGCAGTATTTT
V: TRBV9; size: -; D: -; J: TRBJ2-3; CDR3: CASSAGGGGVSDTQYF; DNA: TGTGCCAGCAGCGCGGGGGGAGGGGGGGTTTCAGATACGCAGTATTTT
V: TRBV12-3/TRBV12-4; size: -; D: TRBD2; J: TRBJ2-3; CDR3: CASSFGTSGDTQYF; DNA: TGTGCCAGCAGTTTTGGGACTAGCGGAGATACGCAGTATTTT
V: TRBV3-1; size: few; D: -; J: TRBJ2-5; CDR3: CASSERRRRETQYF; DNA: TGTGCCAGCAGCGAAAGAAGGAGGCGGGAGACCCAGTACTTC
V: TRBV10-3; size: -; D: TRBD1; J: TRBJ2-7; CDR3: CAATGTGDDEQYF; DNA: TGTGCCGCGACCGGGACAGGGGACGACGAGCAGTACTTC
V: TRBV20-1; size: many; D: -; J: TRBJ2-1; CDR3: CSARDPAGSSYNEQFF; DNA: TGCAGTGCTAGAGATCCCGCGGGGAGCTCCTACAATGAGCAGTTCTTC
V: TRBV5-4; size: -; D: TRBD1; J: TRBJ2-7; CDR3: CASSRDRGRSYEQYF; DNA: TGTGCCAGCAGCCGCGACAGGGGAAGATCCTACGAGCAGTACTTC